These T cell receptor beta chains were read from a single sample in a study of blood T cells in healthy people across ages. TCRdb processed the 5' RACE reads anew with MiXCR; each CDR3 protein has one entry. The sample lists 850,000 to 1,000,000 distinct CDR3 sequences; about 48% were seen once. The sample comprised blood. These receptors were collected from a man between 25 and 39 years old in good health. The conserved cysteine and the conserved F or W are not part of the CDR3 here. Each record gives: V gene, J gene, CDR3 protein.

TRBV7-9,TRBJ2-1,ASSFISFGISYNEQF
TRBV20-1,NA,SAGTWLAGVRQETQY
TRBV7-2,TRBJ2-3,ASNLGGLAGTDTQY
TRBV20-1,TRBJ1-5,SARFRGLQGSNQPQH
TRBV5-1,TRBJ2-4,ASREGTGMMDIQY
TRBV4-2,TRBJ2-5,ASSRVLGETQY
TRBV6-2/TRBV6-3,TRBJ1-6,ASGPGQGHNSPLH
TRBV7-2,TRBJ1-3,ASSQQVSGNTIY
TRBV6-5,TRBJ2-1,ASRIAGGGNEQF
TRBV12-3/TRBV12-4,TRBJ2-3,ASTPLGGDTQY
TRBV6-2/TRBV6-3,TRBJ2-5,ASSYSRGQLQETQY
TRBV29-1,TRBJ1-1,SVDGQGGRRTEAF
TRBV7-9,TRBJ2-1,ASSHGTYDNEQF
TRBV20-1,TRBJ2-3,SAPGPYRGAQY
TRBV5-1,TRBJ2-1,ASSVGQGSDEQF
TRBV2,TRBJ2-1,ASSRQGSCNEQF
TRBV6-1,TRBJ2-1,ASSEERKGNEQF
TRBV4-3,TRBJ1-3,ASSQEVTVGNTIY
TRBV9,TRBJ2-3,ASSVGLAGGAGSLTNTQY
TRBV29-1,TRBJ2-1,SVEFGDYNERF
TRBV4-2,TRBJ1-1,ASRRYEGNTEAF
TRBV3-1,TRBJ1-1,ASSQGMGARATEAF
TRBV6-6,TRBJ2-1,ASTPSGEGEQF
TRBV7-2,TRBJ2-2,ARREPGSGELF
TRBV20-1,TRBJ1-6,SASFRDSYNSPLH
TRBV6-6,TRBJ1-2,ASSYSSGLHGYT
TRBV12-3/TRBV12-4,TRBJ1-4,ASSPTRGPNEKLF
TRBV29-1,TRBJ1-2,SVGQGPTNYGYT
TRBV7-9,TRBJ2-6,ASSQRTGSGANVLT
TRBV28,TRBJ2-5,ASSLAGQGGRETQY
TRBV3-1,TRBJ1-2,ASTRGNGYT
TRBV14,TRBJ2-5,ASSPSGKETQY
TRBV2,TRBJ1-2,ASSDMLGVSYGYT
TRBV20-1,TRBJ2-7,SGTGDKYSYEQY
TRBV4-1,TRBJ2-3,ASSQGGSGGLTDTQY
TRBV5-5,TRBJ2-2,ASSPRQGYTGELF
TRBV7-2,TRBJ2-5,ASTQPAGGQETQY
TRBV7-9,TRBJ1-6,ASSPGTGTYNSPLH
TRBV7-2,TRBJ2-1,ASSQPGQYYNEQF
TRBV15,TRBJ1-2,ATSRAAGVQLTYYGYT
TRBV20-1,TRBJ1-1,SAHTWDSMNTEAF
TRBV29-1,TRBJ1-1,SVAFPTGPNTEAF
TRBV9,TRBJ2-5,ASSVGQAAFQETQY
TRBV27,TRBJ1-6,ASRGGSYNSPLH
TRBV3-1,TRBJ2-7,ASSYERYPYEQY
TRBV6-2/TRBV6-3,TRBJ2-5,AGKGQGVGETQY
TRBV7-3,TRBJ2-7,ASSLFVGTSYEQY
TRBV7-2,TRBJ2-5,ASSSRTSGRLNEQY
TRBV19,TRBJ2-1,ASSAVNNEQF
TRBV7-8,TRBJ2-7,ASSTYPRTGSSYEQY
TRBV28,NA,ASRGTGSDYEQY
TRBV6-5,TRBJ1-2,ASSYSFGANYGYT
TRBV5-1,TRBJ1-1,ASSLSGENTEAF
TRBV24-1,TRBJ2-7,ATSDPTGTGSYEQY
TRBV20-1,TRBJ1-2,SASDAQQGPSRAGYT
TRBV7-2,TRBJ2-7,ASSTDPGDEQY
TRBV2,TRBJ2-1,ASIVRSSEQF
TRBV20-1,TRBJ2-7,SAPSGSSSYEQY